Given below is one T cell receptor (beta chain) in context. Its antigen is still unknown. It was by 5'RACE template switching with UMIs that TCR beta cDNA was made. TCRdb reprocessed the 5' RACE reads and keeps a single row for each CDR3 protein, giving no DNA. This sample's clone table lists about 460,000 distinct CDR3 sequences. This record comes from a study of T cells expressing NK-cell markers. On the study more broadly: The authors sequenced eight donors, of whom seven were HCMV-seropositive and one was seronegative. Study outcomes and limitations: The share of CD8+ T cells held by dominant NKG2C+ clonotypes was about 1.0-7.5% in six donors. Topping the CD3+CD56-NKG2C+ fraction as well were these clonotypes, in a handful of donors.

What was sequenced was blood T cells: a sorted CD56 or NKG2C T cell subset, CD4+ or CD8+ T cells, or bulk PBMC T cells (not recorded which). This sequence was found in a woman aged 45-59 years in good health.

The chain's CDR3 is CASSDLLAGEDTQYF. The chain couples TRBV25-1 to TRBJ2-3; TCRdb returns TRBD2, unconfirmable since there is no DNA. This CDR3 spans 15 amino acids. CDR1 MGHDK and CDR2 SYGVNS come from the germline V gene.